This TCR beta chain comes out of a study of T-cell reconstitution after alpha-beta-depleted transplantation in children. Broader study findings: In patients about two months after transplant, alpha-beta T cells reportedly arose from several hundred expanded graft clones. Most T-cell counts and diversity one year after the transplant came from T cells that were newly produced. Surviving recipient T cells and thymic progenitors underlay high day-60 TCRbeta diversity in some patients.

For this clonotype: The antigen is not known.

For TCRbeta, the library was prepared with unique molecular identifiers. A single record per CDR3 protein comes from TCRdb applying MiXCR to the PCR reads. In the table there are around 500,000 distinct CDR3 sequences, 20% to 25% of which are singletons. The V gene's germline CDR1 is SGHRS and CDR2 YFSETQ. V was clipped by 1 base and J by 2 bases, with 15 bases between them. The CDR3 is made up of 16 amino acids. This receptor was taken from a boy under three years old who had a stem cell transplant for acute myeloid leukemia, so the T cells may come from the graft donor. The chain is built from TRBV5-1 and TRBJ1-1; tentative D call: TRBD1 (6 bases). The starting material was PBMCs, mostly from graft donor cells, obtained 360 days after TCRalphabeta/CD19-depleted stem cell transplant. The CDR3: CASSLWPGASNTEAFF. CDR3 in DNA: TGCGCCAGCAGCTTGTGGCCGGGGGCGTCAAACACTGAAGCTTTCTTT.